These 27 T cell receptor beta chains originate from one sample sequenced in a study of blood T cell repertoires in COVID-19. Clones were read by immunoSEQ multiplex PCR, and TCRdb kept only the in-frame ones, dropping some. Of around 94,000 clones listed, about 87% are singletons. The sample taken for sequencing was peripheral blood. The receptors were sampled from a man aged 45-65 years with active or convalescent COVID-19.

The chain uses TRBV7-2 and TRBJ2-7, with a weak D call TRBD1 (5 bases). CDR1 is SGHTA and CDR2 is FQGNSA in the germline V gene. CDR3 length: 13 residues. Between the trimmed V and J ends, which lost 1 base and 7 bases, there was a span of 11 bases. In DNA form, the CDR3 reads TGTGCCAGCAGCTTAGGGCCAGGGCGGGAGCAGTACGTC. Its translation is CASSLGPGREQYV.

The gene calls are TRBV5-1 and TRBJ2-5; 13 bases fit TRBD2. The CDR3 contains 18 residues. V shed 4 bases, J shed 0 bases, and the junction held 9 bases outside the gene matches. Germline CDR1 SGHRS, CDR2 YFSETQ. The CDR3 sequence: CASSRLAGGPNDQETQYF. The CDR3 nucleotides are TGCGCCAGCAGCCGACTAGCGGGGGGCCCGAACGACCAAGAGACCCAGTACTTC. Complete variable domain (other parts from reference TRBV5-1 and TRBJ2-5): KAGVTQTPRYLIKTRGQQVTLSCSPISGHRSVSWYQQTPGQGLQFLFEYFSETQRNKGNFPGRFSGRQFSNSRSEMNVSTLELGDSALYLCASSRLAGGPNDQETQYFGPGTRLLVL.

This clone was seen a handful of times. The chain's CDR3 is CASKQGAVSTDTQYF. DNA of the CDR3: TGTGCCAGCAAACAGGGGGCAGTTAGCACAGATACGCAGTATTTT. The chain is built from TRBV4-2 and TRBJ2-3, with 9 positions matching TRBD1. The trim removed 7 bases at V and 0 bases at J, leaving 5 bases unmatched. The CDR3 is made up of 15 amino acids. CDR1 is LGHNA, CDR2 YNFKEQ, per germline.

The V call is TRBV5-6, the J call TRBJ2-3; D remains unclear. The V gene lost 0 bases and the J gene lost 6 bases, with 8 bases spanning the gap. This CDR3 is 13 amino acids long. Germline CDR1 SGHDT, CDR2 YYEEEE. Written as DNA, the CDR3 is TGTGCCAGCAGCTTGGCTTCCTCCGATACGCAGTATTTT. This gives the protein CASSLASSDTQYF.

The chain recombines TRBV25-1 with TRBJ2-1; 10 bases match TRBD1. The CDR3 totals 13 residues. V lost 3 bases, J lost 8 bases, and 1 base stayed unmatched. Germline CDR1 and CDR2: MGHDK and SYGVNS. The DNA of the CDR3 is TGTGCCAGCAGTGAGACAGGGGGCGATGAGCAGTTCTTC. Its translation is CASSETGGDEQFF.

This rearrangement joins TRBV28 to TRBJ2-5; 11 bases map to TRBD2. Per germline, CDR1 MDHEN and CDR2 SYDVKM. The CDR3 has 16 residues. Trimming cost V 4 bases and J 4 bases; bases outside gene matches: 8. In DNA form, the CDR3 reads TGTGCCAGCAGTTCCATTAGCGGGGGGGCCACAGAGACCCAGTACTTC. This gives the protein CASSSISGGATETQYF. Complete variable domain (other parts from reference TRBV28 and TRBJ2-5): DVKVTQSSRYLVKRTGEKVFLECVQDMDHENMFWYRQDPGLGLRLIYFSYDVKMKEKGDIPEGYSVSREKKERFSLILESASTNQTSMYLCASSSISGGATETQYFGPGTRLLVL.

The rearrangement joins TRBV11-2 to TRBJ2-5, with 9 bases identical to TRBD2. Looked up from germline, CDR1 is SGHAT and CDR2 is FQNNGV. With V trimmed by 5 bases and J by 4 bases, 5 bases remained unmatched. CDR3 length equals 14 residues. In DNA, the CDR3 is TGTGCCAGCAGCGGGCGGGGGGGCCCAGAGACCCAGTACTTC. Translation gives CASSGRGGPETQYF.

This chain joins TRBV3-1 (or the pseudogene TRBV3-2) and TRBJ2-1, with unresolved D. This CDR3 region has 12 residues. Germline V gene lookup returns CDR1 LGHDT and CDR2 YNNKEL (reference sequence). Deletions cut 1 base from V and 5 bases from J, with 3 bases between. For the CDR3, the DNA is TGTGCCAGCAGCCAAGCCAACAATGAGCAGTTCTTC. This encodes CASSQANNEQFF.

This clone showed up just a few times. The J gene is TRBJ1-5, the V gene TRBV19; D possibly corresponds to TRBD1 (5 bases). The CDR3 runs to 16 residues. Germline V lookup: CDR1 LNHDA, CDR2 SQIVND (reference sequence). V lost 5 bases to trimming and J lost 4 bases, with 18 bases between them. CDR3 amino acids: CASSPSAQGPNQPQHF. The CDR3 DNA follows: TGTGCCAGTAGTCCCTCCGCCCAGGGCCCGAATCAGCCCCAGCATTTT.

The chain carries TRBV5-4 and TRBJ2-5; the match to TRBD1 covers 7 bases. CDR3 length: 14 amino acids. CDR1 and CDR2 (germline): SGHNT, YYREEE (reference sequence). The V and J ends lost 2 bases and 5 bases, in that order; junction bases with no gene match: 6. The CDR3 here is CASSLTGAGETQYF. CDR3 nucleotide sequence: TGTGCCAGCAGCTTAACAGGGGCTGGGGAGACCCAGTACTTC.

This chain connects TRBV5-5 to TRBJ1-2, with D tentatively TRBD1 (5 bases). V gave up 0 bases and J gave up 0 bases, with 9 bases separating them. CDR3 size: 15 residues. Germline V gene lookup returns CDR1 SGHKS and CDR2 YYEKEE (reference sequence). CDR3 residues: CASSLALTANYGYTF. The CDR3 DNA follows: TGTGCCAGCAGCTTGGCCCTGACAGCTAACTATGGCTACACCTTC.

J is TRBJ2-1 and V is TRBV6-5, with 8 nucleotides matching TRBD1. This CDR3 region has 16 residues. Germline trimming cut 4 bases from V and 4 bases from J; bases unmatched to any gene: 9. CDR1 MNHEY and CDR2 SVGAGI come from the germline V gene. The CDR3 spells CASSSVFGTGYNEQFF. CDR3 DNA: TGTGCCAGCAGTTCCGTATTTGGGACAGGATACAATGAGCAGTTCTTC.

This clone was counted a single time. This chain joins TRBV29-1 and TRBJ1-3; D is undetermined. Germline CDR1 is SQVTM and CDR2 is ANQGSEA. V lost 3 bases, J lost 0 bases, and 9 bases lay in between. The CDR3 length is 14 residues. The CDR3 region has the DNA TGCAGCGTTGATGCGCTTAGCTCTGGAAACACCATATATTTT. It translates to CSVDALSSGNTIYF.

J is TRBJ1-1 and V is TRBV6-5; D might be TRBD1 (6 bases). V lost 0 bases and J 11 bases, leaving 19 bases between the germline ends. Per germline, CDR1 MNHEY and CDR2 SVGAGI. This CDR3 is 15 amino acids long. CDR3 residues: CASSYSGLGQGIAFF. The CDR3 DNA reads TGTGCCAGCAGTTACTCGGGGCTGGGTCAGGGGATCGCTTTCTTT.

This chain connects TRBV2 to TRBJ1-1; tentative D call: TRBD1 (5 bases). CDR3 length equals 13 residues. The germline V gene has CDR1 SNHLY and CDR2 FYNNEI. Trimming took 7 bases from V and 3 from J, leaving 12 bases between them. The CDR3 DNA reads as TGTGCCAGCACTCCCAGGGTCGACACTGAAGCTTTCTTT. Protein: CASTPRVDTEAFF.

V is TRBV15 and J is TRBJ2-1; the match to TRBD2 covers 8 bases. Germline assignment: CDR1 LNHNV and CDR2 YYDKDF (reference sequence). Germline trimming cut 3 bases from V and 10 bases from J; bases unmatched to any gene: 2. This CDR3 contains 12 residues. The CDR3 here is CATSSPGGEQFF. CDR3 DNA: TGTGCCACCAGCAGTCCGGGGGGGGAGCAGTTCTTC.

The genes are TRBV3-1 (or the pseudogene TRBV3-2) and TRBJ2-3, with 10 positions matching TRBD2. Trimming removed 1 base from V and 5 bases from J; junction bases left unmatched: 6. This CDR3 is built from 16 residues. Looked up from germline, CDR1 is LGHDT and CDR2 is YNNKEL (reference sequence). The CDR3 DNA sequence: TGTGCCAGCAGCCAAGTAAGCGGGGGGGCCCGAGATACGCAGTATTTT. Its translation is CASSQVSGGARDTQYF.

The chain combines TRBV5-1 with TRBJ2-1; 8 bases are shared with TRBD2. The CDR3 runs 15 residues. J gave up 9 bases and V 3 bases, and 11 bases lay outside the gene matches. CDR1 SGHRS and CDR2 YFSETQ come from the germline V gene. CDR3 in amino acids: CASSSGLALPGEQFF. DNA for the CDR3: TGCGCCAGCAGCTCCGGACTAGCCCTCCCCGGTGAGCAGTTCTTC.

Note on this clone: The sample carries other DNA sequences with the same CDR3. The J gene is TRBJ2-3, the V gene TRBV5-1; a weak D match, TRBD2 (6 bases). Germline CDR1 reads SGHRS; CDR2 reads YFSETQ. V lost 4 bases, J lost 0 bases, and 12 bases lay in between. The CDR3 is 15 residues long. CDR3 sequence: CASSPEGQSTDTQYF. CDR3 nucleotides: TGCGCCAGCAGCCCGGAGGGCCAAAGCACAGATACGCAGTATTTT.

Turning to this clone: The germline gene is not matched at one end of the junction; a read error may be the cause. CDR3 DNA sequence: TGTGCCAGCTCTCCACAGGGGATGAACACTGAAGCTTTCTTT. It codes for CASSPQGMNTEAFF. The J gene is TRBJ1-1, the V gene TRBV18; 7 bases are shared with TRBD1. Germline assignment: CDR1 KGHSH and CDR2 LQKENI. The CDR3 consists of 14 residues.

The J gene is TRBJ2-2, the V gene TRBV12-3 or TRBV12-4; D possibly corresponds to TRBD1 (6 bases). Trimming shortened V by 1 base and J by 7 bases, and 7 bases separated the two germline ends. The CDR3 loop spans 13 amino acids. CDR3 protein: CASSLVQGGELFF. DNA for the CDR3: TGTGCCAGCAGTTTAGTACAGGGCGGGGAGCTGTTTTTT.

This clone appeared a single time. The gene calls are TRBV29-1 and TRBJ2-4, with D possibly TRBD1 on 5 matching bases. CDR3 length: 12 residues. V was cut by 2 bases and J by 6 bases, with 8 bases left in between. The V gene's germline CDR1 is SQVTM and CDR2 ANQGSEA. CDR3 protein: CSVESDRNIQYF. The CDR3 nucleotides read TGCAGCGTTGAAAGCGACAGAAACATTCAGTACTTC.

In regard to this clone: In the same sample, other DNA sequences code for this CDR3. The rearrangement joins TRBV28 to TRBJ1-2, with D possibly being TRBD1 (5 bases). Germline CDR1 MDHEN, CDR2 SYDVKM. The length of the CDR3 is 12 residues. The V end lost 3 bases, the J end lost 4 bases, and 6 bases lay between the germline ends. The CDR3 loop is CASSFQGYGYTF. The DNA for the CDR3 is TGTGCCAGCAGTTTTCAGGGCTATGGCTACACCTTC.

This rearrangement joins TRBV3-1 (or the pseudogene TRBV3-2) to TRBJ1-2; TRBD1 matches at 7 bases. Losses at the gene ends were 5 bases for V and 8 bases for J; bases not matched to a gene: 8. The CDR3 is 13 amino acids. In germline, CDR1 is LGHDT, CDR2 YNNKEL (reference sequence). This CDR3 reads CASSEQGSYGYTF. CDR3 coding DNA: TGTGCCAGCAGCGAACAGGGGTCCTACGGCTACACCTTC.

The V call is TRBV19, the J call TRBJ1-2; D is unclear. Germline-derived CDR1 and CDR2 are LNHDA and SQIVND (reference sequence). CDR3 length: 14 residues. The ends were cut back, 3 bases at V and 2 bases at J, with 10 bases in the middle. Written as DNA, the CDR3 is TGTGCCAGTAGTATTCTGGAGGTGAACTATGGCTACACCTTC. It is translated as CASSILEVNYGYTF.

The chain is built from TRBV18 and TRBJ2-1; TRBD2 agrees at 14 bases. Germline CDR1 is KGHSH and CDR2 is LQKENI. The ends lost 3 bases at V and 4 bases at J; junction bases unmatched: 2. The CDR3 consists of 16 residues. The CDR3 region has the DNA TGTGCCAGCTCACCGGGACTAGCGGGGGCATACAATGAGCAGTTCTTC. Translated: CASSPGLAGAYNEQFF.

The chain joins TRBV11-3 to TRBJ2-1; a possible D gene is TRBD1 (6 bases). The CDR3 runs 13 residues. Germline V gene data show CDR1 as SGHNT and CDR2 as YENEEA. V lost 5 bases to trimming and J lost 3 bases, with 8 bases between them. The chain's CDR3 is CASSRDNYNEQFF. The CDR3 DNA reads TGTGCCAGCAGCCGGGACAACTACAATGAGCAGTTCTTC.